This T cell receptor beta chain was captured in a study of cytomegalovirus exposure and HLA in healthy donors. General observations from the study: Confirmation was obtained in vitro that a few CMV-associated chains are specific for CMV antigens. There were 150 to 200 TCR beta chains listed as cytomegalovirus-associated.

The CDR3 extends over 13 amino acids. The V end lost 5 bases, the J end lost 6 bases, and 12 bases lay between the germline ends. Germline values: CDR1 SGHRS, CDR2 YFSETQ. The PCR employed 60 Vbeta primers together with 13 Jbeta primers. Sequenced by immunoSEQ multiplex PCR; TCRdb stores in-frame clones only, minus some. The sample lists 150,000 to 200,000 clones, about 83% occurring once. Concerning this clone itself: Its matching antigen is unknown.

Sequencing input: PBMCs. The V call is TRBV5-1, the J call TRBJ2-1; perhaps TRBD1 as D (5 bases). This TCR came from a woman aged 25 to 45 in good health and CMV-seropositive. CDR3 nucleotides: TGCGCCAGCAGTCAGGGTTTAGGCAATGAGCAGTTCTTC. Translated: CASSQGLGNEQFF. Supplemented by reference TRBV5-1 and TRBJ2-1, the full variable domain reads KAGVTQTPRYLIKTRGQQVTLSCSPISGHRSVSWYQQTPGQGLQFLFEYFSETQRNKGNFPGRFSGRQFSNSRSEMNVSTLELGDSALYLCASSQGLGNEQFFGPGTRLTVL.